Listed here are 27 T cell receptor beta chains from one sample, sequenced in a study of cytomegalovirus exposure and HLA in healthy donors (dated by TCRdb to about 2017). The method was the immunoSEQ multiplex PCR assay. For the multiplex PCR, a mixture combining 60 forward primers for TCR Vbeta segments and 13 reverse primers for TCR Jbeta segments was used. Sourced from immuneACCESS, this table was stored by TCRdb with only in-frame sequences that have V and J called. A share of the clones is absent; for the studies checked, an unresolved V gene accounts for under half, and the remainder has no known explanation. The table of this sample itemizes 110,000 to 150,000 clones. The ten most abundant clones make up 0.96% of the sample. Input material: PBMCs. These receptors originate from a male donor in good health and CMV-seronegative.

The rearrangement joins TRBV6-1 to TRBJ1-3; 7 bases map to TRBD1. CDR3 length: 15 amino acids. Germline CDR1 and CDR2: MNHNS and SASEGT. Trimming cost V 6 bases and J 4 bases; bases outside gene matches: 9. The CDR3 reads CASRPTGVRGNTIYF. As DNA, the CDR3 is TGTGCCAGCAGACCTACAGGGGTCAGAGGAAACACCATATATTTT.

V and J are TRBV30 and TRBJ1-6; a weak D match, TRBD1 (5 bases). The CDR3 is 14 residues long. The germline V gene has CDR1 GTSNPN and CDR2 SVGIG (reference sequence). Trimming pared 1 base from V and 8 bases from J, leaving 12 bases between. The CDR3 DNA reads TGTGCCTGGAGTGGCAGCAGGGTGGATTCACCCCTCCACTTT. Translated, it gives CAWSGSRVDSPLHF.

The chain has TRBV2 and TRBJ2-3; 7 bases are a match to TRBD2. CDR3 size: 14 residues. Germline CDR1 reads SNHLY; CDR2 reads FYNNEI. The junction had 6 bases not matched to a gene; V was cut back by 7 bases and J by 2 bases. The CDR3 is CASKAGTNTDTQYF. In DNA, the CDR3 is TGTGCCAGCAAGGCGGGGACTAACACAGATACGCAGTATTTT.

The CDR3 here is CASSFRTGRNTEAFF. The DNA of the CDR3 is TGTGCCAGCAGCTTCAGGACAGGGCGAAACACTGAAGCTTTCTTT. The chain links TRBV13 to TRBJ1-1; TRBD1 aligns across 8 bases. Germline lookup yields CDR1 PRHDT and CDR2 FYEKMQ (reference sequence). CDR3 size: 15 residues. After removal of 3 bases from V and 2 bases from J, the junction contained 5 bases not matched to a gene.

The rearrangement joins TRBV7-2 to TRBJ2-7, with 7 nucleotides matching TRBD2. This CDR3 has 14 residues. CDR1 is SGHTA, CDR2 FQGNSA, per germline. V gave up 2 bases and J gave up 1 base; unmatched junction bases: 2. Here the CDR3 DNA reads TGTGCCAGCAGCTTATCCGGGAGGTCCTACGAGCAGTACTTC. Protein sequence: CASSLSGRSYEQYF.

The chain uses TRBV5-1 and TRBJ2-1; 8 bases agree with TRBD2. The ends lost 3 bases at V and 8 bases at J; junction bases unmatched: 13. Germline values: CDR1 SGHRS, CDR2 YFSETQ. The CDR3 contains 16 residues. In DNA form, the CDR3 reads TGCGCCAGCAGCTCGCCAGCGGGAGTCGGGATCGATGAGCAGTTCTTC. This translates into CASSSPAGVGIDEQFF. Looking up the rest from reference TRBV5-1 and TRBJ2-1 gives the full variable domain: KAGVTQTPRYLIKTRGQQVTLSCSPISGHRSVSWYQQTPGQGLQFLFEYFSETQRNKGNFPGRFSGRQFSNSRSEMNVSTLELGDSALYLCASSSPAGVGIDEQFFGPGTRLTVL.

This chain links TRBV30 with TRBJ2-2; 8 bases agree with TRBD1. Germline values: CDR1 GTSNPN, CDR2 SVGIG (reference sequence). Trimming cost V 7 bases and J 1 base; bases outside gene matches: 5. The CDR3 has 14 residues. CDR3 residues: CASTGTGNTGELFF. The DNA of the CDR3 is TGTGCCTCTACCGGGACAGGGAACACCGGGGAGCTGTTTTTT. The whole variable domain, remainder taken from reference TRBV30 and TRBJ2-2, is SQTIHQWPATLVQPVGSPLSLECTVEGTSNPNLYWYRQAAGRGLQLLFYSVGIGQISSEVPQNLSASRPQDRQFILSSKKLLLSDSGFYLCASTGTGNTGELFFGEGSRLTVL.

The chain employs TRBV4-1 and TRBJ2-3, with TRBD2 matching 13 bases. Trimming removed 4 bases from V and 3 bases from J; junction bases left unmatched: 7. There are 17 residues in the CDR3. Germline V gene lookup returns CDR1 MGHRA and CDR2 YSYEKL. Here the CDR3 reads CASSPGGLAGRTDTQYF. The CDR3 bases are TGCGCCAGCAGCCCCGGGGGACTAGCGGGGAGAACAGATACGCAGTATTTT.

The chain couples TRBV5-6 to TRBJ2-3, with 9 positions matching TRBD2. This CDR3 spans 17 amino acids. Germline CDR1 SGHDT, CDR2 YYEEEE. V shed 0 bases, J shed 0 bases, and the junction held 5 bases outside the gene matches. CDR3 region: CASSLEGLAYSTDTQYF. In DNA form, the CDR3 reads TGTGCCAGCAGCTTGGAGGGACTAGCCTATAGCACAGATACGCAGTATTTT.

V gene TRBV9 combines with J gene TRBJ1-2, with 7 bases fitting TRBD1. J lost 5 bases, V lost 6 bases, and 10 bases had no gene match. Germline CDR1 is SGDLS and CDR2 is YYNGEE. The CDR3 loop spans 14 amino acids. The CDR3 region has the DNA TGTGCCAGCACCGGAGGGGCAGGGGGGTATGGCTACACCTTC. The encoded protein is CASTGGAGGYGYTF.

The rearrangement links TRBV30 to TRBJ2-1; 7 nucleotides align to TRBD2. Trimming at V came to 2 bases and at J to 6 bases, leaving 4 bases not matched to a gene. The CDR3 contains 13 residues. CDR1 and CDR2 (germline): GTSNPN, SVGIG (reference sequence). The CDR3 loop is CAWSSGGGNEQFF. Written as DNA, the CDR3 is TGTGCCTGGAGTTCGGGGGGAGGCAATGAGCAGTTCTTC. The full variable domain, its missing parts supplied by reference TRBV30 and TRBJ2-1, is SQTIHQWPATLVQPVGSPLSLECTVEGTSNPNLYWYRQAAGRGLQLLFYSVGIGQISSEVPQNLSASRPQDRQFILSSKKLLLSDSGFYLCAWSSGGGNEQFFGPGTRLTVL.

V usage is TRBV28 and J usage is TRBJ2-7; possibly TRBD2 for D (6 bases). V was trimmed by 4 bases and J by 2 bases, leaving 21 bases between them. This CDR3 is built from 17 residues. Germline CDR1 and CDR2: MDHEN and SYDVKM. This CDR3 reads CASSSPRDSRRAYEQYF. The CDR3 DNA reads TGTGCCAGCAGTTCCCCCCGGGACTCCCGACGAGCCTACGAGCAGTACTTC.

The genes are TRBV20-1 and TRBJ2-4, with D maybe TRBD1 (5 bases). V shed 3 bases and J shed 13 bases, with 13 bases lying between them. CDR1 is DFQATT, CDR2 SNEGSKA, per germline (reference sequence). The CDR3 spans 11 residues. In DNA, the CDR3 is TGCAGTGCTAGGGGATTACAGGACCAGTACTTC. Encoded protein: CSARGLQDQYF.

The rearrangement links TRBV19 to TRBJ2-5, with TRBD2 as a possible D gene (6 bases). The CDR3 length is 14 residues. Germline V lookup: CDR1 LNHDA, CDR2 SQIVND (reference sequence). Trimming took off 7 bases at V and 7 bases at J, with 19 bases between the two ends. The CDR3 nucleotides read TGTGCCAGTATGTGGGAGGTTCCCGACGGGACCCAGTACTTC. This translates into CASMWEVPDGTQYF.

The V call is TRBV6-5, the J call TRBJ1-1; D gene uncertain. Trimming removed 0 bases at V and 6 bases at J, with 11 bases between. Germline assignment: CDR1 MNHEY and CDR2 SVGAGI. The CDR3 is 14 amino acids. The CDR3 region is CASSYSPPGAEAFF. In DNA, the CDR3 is TGTGCCAGCAGTTACTCTCCGCCCGGGGCTGAAGCTTTCTTT.

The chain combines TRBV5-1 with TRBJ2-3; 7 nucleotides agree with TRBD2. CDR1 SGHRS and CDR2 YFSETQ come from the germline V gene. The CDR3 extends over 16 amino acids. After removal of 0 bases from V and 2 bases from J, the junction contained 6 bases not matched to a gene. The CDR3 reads CASSLVASGLTDTQYF. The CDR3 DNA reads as TGCGCCAGCAGCTTGGTGGCTAGCGGACTCACAGATACGCAGTATTTT.

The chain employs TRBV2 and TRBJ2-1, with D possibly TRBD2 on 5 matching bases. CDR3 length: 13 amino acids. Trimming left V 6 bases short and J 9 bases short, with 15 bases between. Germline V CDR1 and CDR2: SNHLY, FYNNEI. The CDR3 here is CASRPLGSGEQFF. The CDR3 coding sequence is TGTGCCAGCAGGCCTTTGGGGAGCGGTGAGCAGTTCTTC. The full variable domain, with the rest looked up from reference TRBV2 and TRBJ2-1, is EPEVTQTPSHQVTQMGQEVILRCVPISNHLYFYWYRQILGQKVEFLVSFYNNEISEKSEIFDDQFSVERPDGSNFTLKIRSTKLEDSAMYFCASRPLGSGEQFFGPGTRLTVL.

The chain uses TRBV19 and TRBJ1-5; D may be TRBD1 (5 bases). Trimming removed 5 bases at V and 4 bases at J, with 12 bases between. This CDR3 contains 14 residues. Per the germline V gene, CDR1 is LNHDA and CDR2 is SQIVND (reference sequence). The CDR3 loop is CASSAAKGNQPQHF. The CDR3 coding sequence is TGTGCCAGTAGTGCCGCTAAGGGGAATCAGCCCCAGCATTTT. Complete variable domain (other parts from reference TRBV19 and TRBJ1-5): DGGITQSPKYLFRKEGQNVTLSCEQNLNHDAMYWYRQDPGQGLRLIYYSQIVNDFQKGDIAEGYSVSREKKESFPLTVTSAQKNPTAFYLCASSAAKGNQPQHFGDGTRLSIL.

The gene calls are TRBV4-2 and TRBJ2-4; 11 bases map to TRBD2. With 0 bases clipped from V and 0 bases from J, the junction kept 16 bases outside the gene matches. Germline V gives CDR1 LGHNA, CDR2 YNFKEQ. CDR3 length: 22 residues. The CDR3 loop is CASSQDLGTSSGGNLAKNIQYF. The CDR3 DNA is TGTGCCAGCAGCCAAGATCTCGGGACGTCTAGCGGGGGGAATCTAGCCAAAAACATTCAGTACTTC.

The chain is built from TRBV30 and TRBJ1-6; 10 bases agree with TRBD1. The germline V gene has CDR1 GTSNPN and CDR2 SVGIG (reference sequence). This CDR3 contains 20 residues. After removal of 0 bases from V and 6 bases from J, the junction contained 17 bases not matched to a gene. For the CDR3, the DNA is TGTGCCTGGAGTGTACATCGGACATCGACAGGGGGCGGTACTAATTCACCCCTCCACTTT. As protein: CAWSVHRTSTGGGTNSPLHF. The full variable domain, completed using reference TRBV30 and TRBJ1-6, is SQTIHQWPATLVQPVGSPLSLECTVEGTSNPNLYWYRQAAGRGLQLLFYSVGIGQISSEVPQNLSASRPQDRQFILSSKKLLLSDSGFYLCAWSVHRTSTGGGTNSPLHFGNGTRLTVT.

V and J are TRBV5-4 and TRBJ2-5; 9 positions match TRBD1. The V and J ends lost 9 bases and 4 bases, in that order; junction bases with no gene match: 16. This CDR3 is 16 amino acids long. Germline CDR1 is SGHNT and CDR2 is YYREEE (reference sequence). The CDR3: CATKPPQGAGRETQYF. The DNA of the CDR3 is TGTGCCACCAAACCCCCACAGGGGGCAGGTAGAGAGACCCAGTACTTC.

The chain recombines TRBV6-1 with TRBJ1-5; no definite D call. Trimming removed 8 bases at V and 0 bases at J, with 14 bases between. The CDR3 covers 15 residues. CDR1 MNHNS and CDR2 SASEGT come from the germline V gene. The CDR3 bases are TGTGCCAGCCGTGCTGAGCGGAATAGCAATCAGCCCCAGCATTTT. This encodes CASRAERNSNQPQHF.

CDR3 sequence reads: CASSLRDINYGYTF. As DNA, the CDR3 is TGTGCCAGCAGCCTACGGGACATAAACTATGGCTACACCTTC. The chain recombines TRBV7-9 with TRBJ1-2, with TRBD1 as a possible D gene (6 bases). Deletions cut 5 bases from V and 2 bases from J, with 12 bases between. Germline assignment: CDR1 SEHNR and CDR2 FQNEAQ (reference sequence). This CDR3 has 14 residues.

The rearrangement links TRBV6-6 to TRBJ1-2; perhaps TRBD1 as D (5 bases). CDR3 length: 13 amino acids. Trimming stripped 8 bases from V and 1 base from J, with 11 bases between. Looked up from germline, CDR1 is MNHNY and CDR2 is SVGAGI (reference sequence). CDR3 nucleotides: TGTGCCAGCCGAAGGGGAAATAACTATGGCTACACCTTC. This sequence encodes CASRRGNNYGYTF.

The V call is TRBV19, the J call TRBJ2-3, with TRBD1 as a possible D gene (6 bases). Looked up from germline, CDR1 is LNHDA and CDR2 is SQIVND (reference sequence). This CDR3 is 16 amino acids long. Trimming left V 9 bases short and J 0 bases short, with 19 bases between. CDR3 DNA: TGTGCCAGCAACTCAGGGGCGACCGTTAGCACAGATACGCAGTATTTT. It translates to CASNSGATVSTDTQYF.

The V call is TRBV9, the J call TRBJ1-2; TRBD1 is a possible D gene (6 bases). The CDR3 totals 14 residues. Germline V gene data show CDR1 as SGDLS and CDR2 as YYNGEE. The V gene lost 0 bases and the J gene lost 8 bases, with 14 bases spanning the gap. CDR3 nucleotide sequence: TGTGCCAGCAGCGTAGTGGGGACCGGACAGGGCTACACCTTC. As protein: CASSVVGTGQGYTF.

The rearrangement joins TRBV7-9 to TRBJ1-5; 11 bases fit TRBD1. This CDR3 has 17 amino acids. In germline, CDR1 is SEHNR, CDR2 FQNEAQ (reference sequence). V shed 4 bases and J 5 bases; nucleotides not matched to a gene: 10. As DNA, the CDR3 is TGTGCCAGCAGCTCGGGGACAGGGGGGTTGAGCGATCAGCCCCAGCATTTT. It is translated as CASSSGTGGLSDQPQHF.